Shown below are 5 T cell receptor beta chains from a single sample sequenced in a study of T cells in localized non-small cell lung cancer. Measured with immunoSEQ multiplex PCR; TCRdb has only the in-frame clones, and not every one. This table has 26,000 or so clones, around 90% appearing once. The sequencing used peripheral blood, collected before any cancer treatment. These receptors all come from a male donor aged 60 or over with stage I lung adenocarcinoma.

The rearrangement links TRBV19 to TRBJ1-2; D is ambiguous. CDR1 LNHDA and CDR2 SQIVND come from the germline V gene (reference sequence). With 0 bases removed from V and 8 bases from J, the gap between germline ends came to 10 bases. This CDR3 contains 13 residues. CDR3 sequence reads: CASSIDRLSGYTF. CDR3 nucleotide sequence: TGTGCCAGTAGTATAGATCGGCTATCGGGCTACACCTTC.

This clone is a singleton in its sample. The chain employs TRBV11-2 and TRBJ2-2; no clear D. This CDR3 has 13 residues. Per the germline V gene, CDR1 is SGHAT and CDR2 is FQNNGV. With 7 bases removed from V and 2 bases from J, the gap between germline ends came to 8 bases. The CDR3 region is CASNPGNTGELFF. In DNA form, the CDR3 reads TGTGCCAGCAACCCCGGCAACACCGGGGAGCTGTTTTTT.

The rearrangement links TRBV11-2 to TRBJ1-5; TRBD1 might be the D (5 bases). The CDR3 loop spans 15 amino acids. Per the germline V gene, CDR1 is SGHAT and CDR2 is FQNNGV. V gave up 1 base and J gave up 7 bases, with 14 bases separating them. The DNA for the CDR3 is TGTGCCAGCAGCTTAGTACAGGCCCCCGGGCAGCCCCAGCATTTT. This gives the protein CASSLVQAPGQPQHF.

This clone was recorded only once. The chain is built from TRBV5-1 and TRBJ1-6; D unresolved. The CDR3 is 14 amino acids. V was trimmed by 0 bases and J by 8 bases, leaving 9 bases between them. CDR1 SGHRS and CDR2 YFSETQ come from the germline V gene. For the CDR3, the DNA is TGCGCCAGCAGCTTGGGGGTTATTGATTCACCCCTCCACTTT. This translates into CASSLGVIDSPLHF.

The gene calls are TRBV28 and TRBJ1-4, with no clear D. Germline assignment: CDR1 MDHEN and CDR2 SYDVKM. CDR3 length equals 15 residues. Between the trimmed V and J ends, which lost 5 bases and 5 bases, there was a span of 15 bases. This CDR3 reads CASSDIGKANEKLFF. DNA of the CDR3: TGTGCCAGCAGTGATATAGGGAAGGCCAATGAAAAACTGTTTTTT.